The source of this TCR beta chain is a study of cytomegalovirus exposure and HLA in healthy donors. PCR involved 60 Vbeta and 13 Jbeta primers. Sequencing used immunoSEQ multiplex PCR; TCRdb keeps in-frame clones, though not all of them. The data hold more than 75,000 clones, with roughly 74% observed a single time. The CDR3 runs 14 residues. Germline V gives CDR1 PRHDT, CDR2 FYEKMQ (reference sequence). V lost 8 bases and J lost 3; bases outside the gene matches: 5. The genes are TRBV13 and TRBJ2-1; 9 bases agree with TRBD2. The source is a woman in her forties or fifties in good health and CMV-seropositive. Sequenced: PBMCs. CDR3 loop: CASRTSAIYNEQFF. DNA of the CDR3: TGTGCCAGCCGGACTAGCGCAATCTACAATGAGCAGTTCTTC.